The source of this T cell receptor beta chain is a study of cytomegalovirus exposure and HLA in healthy donors. This CDR3 has 13 amino acids. V trimming: 3 bases; J trimming: 4 bases; junction bases outside the gene matches: 1. Germline CDR1 reads SEHNR; CDR2 reads FQNEAQ (reference sequence). The assay was immunoSEQ multiplex PCR, and TCRdb's table has in-frame clones only and misses some. The table lists 120,000 or so clones, 70% to 90% of them singletons, with 2.1% in the top ten. The source is a woman in her thirties in good health and CMV-seronegative. The V call is TRBV7-9, the J call TRBJ1-1; TRBD1 aligns across 8 bases. Sequenced sample: PBMCs. The CDR3 region has the DNA TGTGCCAGCAGCTTCACAGGGGGCACTGAAGCTTTCTTT. The encoded protein is CASSFTGGTEAFF.